What follows are 21 T cell receptor beta chains derived from one specimen sequenced in a study of blood T cell repertoires in COVID-19. Sequenced by immunoSEQ multiplex PCR; TCRdb stores in-frame clones only, minus some. The sample carries under 100,000 clones, about 89% recorded once. The source material was peripheral blood. The receptor set was obtained from a woman in her seventies with acute or convalescent COVID-19.

The chain uses TRBV29-1 and TRBJ1-2, with a possible D match to TRBD1 (5 bases). Between the trimmed V and J ends, which lost 3 bases and 6 bases, there was a span of 11 bases. The CDR3 covers 12 residues. CDR1 and CDR2 from the germline V gene are SQVTM and ANQGSEA. The CDR3 DNA follows: TGCAGCGTTGAGAAGGGGTTAAATGGCTACACCTTC. Translating gives CSVEKGLNGYTF.

V and J are TRBV5-8 and TRBJ2-4; a weak D match, TRBD2 (6 bases). Germline assignment: CDR1 SGHTS and CDR2 YDEGEE. The CDR3 loop spans 14 amino acids. V was pared by 4 bases and J by 3 bases, with 11 bases between. CDR3 sequence reads: CASSPWGVKNIQYF. CDR3 nucleotide sequence: TGTGCCAGCAGCCCCTGGGGGGTCAAAAACATTCAGTACTTC. The full variable domain, its missing parts supplied by reference TRBV5-8 and TRBJ2-4, is EAGVTQSPTHLIKTRGQQATLRCSPISGHTSVYWYQQALGLGLQFLLWYDEGEERNRGNFPPRFSGRQFPNYSSELNVNALELEDSALYLCASSPWGVKNIQYFGAGTRLSVL.

The chain has TRBV6-2 or TRBV6-3 and TRBJ2-5; 7 nucleotides align to TRBD1. The CDR3 loop spans 14 amino acids. Per the germline V gene, CDR1 is MNHEY and CDR2 is SVGEGT. V lost 6 bases, J lost 2 bases, and 6 bases stayed unmatched. This chain's CDR3 is CASSYTGAQETQYF. As DNA, the CDR3 is TGTGCCAGCAGCTATACAGGGGCGCAAGAGACCCAGTACTTC.

This sequence joins TRBV6-5 and TRBJ2-7; TRBD1 matches at 9 bases. This CDR3 has 13 amino acids. V was clipped by 5 bases and J by 6 bases; unmatched bases: 5. Germline V lookup: CDR1 MNHEY, CDR2 SVGAGI. The CDR3 DNA follows: TGTGCCAGCAGTCGGGACAGGGTGGGCGAGCAGTACTTC. Translated: CASSRDRVGEQYF.

This clone was detected once. The rearrangement uses TRBV19 and TRBJ2-6; 7 nucleotides line up with TRBD1. In germline, CDR1 is LNHDA, CDR2 SQIVND (reference sequence). The ends lost 10 bases at V and 2 bases at J; junction bases unmatched: 8. There are 15 residues in the CDR3. CDR3 sequence (DNA): TGTGCCACCCGACAGGGATTAACTGGGGCCAACGTCCTGACTTTC. Protein: CATRQGLTGANVLTF.

The table lists this clone with a count of one. The chain couples TRBV11-2 to TRBJ2-7; 7 bases match TRBD2. The germline V gene has CDR1 SGHAT and CDR2 FQNNGV. The V segment lost 1 base and the J segment 0 bases; nucleotides outside the gene matches: 6. This CDR3 comprises 16 residues. Written as DNA, the CDR3 is TGTGCCAGCAGCTTAGTCCCGACGGGGGGCTCCTACGAGCAGTACTTC. Translating it yields CASSLVPTGGSYEQYF. Variable domain in full (rest from reference TRBV11-2 and TRBJ2-7): EAGVAQSPRYKIIEKRQSVAFWCNPISGHATLYWYQQILGQGPKLLIQFQNNGVVDDSQLPKDRFSAERLKGVDSTLKIQPAKLEDSAVYLCASSLVPTGGSYEQYFGPGTRLTVT.

This chain joins TRBV5-1 and TRBJ1-2; weak D call: TRBD1 (5 bases). There are 14 residues in the CDR3. Between the trimmed V and J ends, which lost 0 bases and 7 bases, there was a span of 13 bases. CDR1 is SGHRS and CDR2 is YFSETQ in the germline V gene. CDR3 nucleotides: TGCGCCAGCAGCTTGGTCGGGACTAGTGGTGGCTACACCTTC. Translation: CASSLVGTSGGYTF.

This chain uses TRBV27 with TRBJ1-1; D gene ambiguous. The CDR3 is made up of 14 amino acids. Between the trimmed V and J ends, which lost 6 bases and 1 base, there was a span of 12 bases. The germline V gene has CDR1 MNHEY and CDR2 SMNVEV (reference sequence). The CDR3 loop is CASRSWVANTEAFF. CDR3 in DNA: TGTGCCAGCAGATCCTGGGTAGCGAACACTGAAGCTTTCTTT.

Only one count was recorded for this clone. The chain joins TRBV6-5 to TRBJ2-7, with TRBD1 matching over 8 bases. The J segment lost 3 bases and the V segment lost 10 bases, leaving 5 bases of the junction unmatched. This CDR3 region has 12 residues. Germline V gene lookup returns CDR1 MNHEY and CDR2 SVGAGI. CDR3 amino acids: CATDREFYEQYF. DNA for the CDR3: TGTGCCACGGACAGGGAGTTCTACGAGCAGTACTTC.

The chain combines TRBV7-6 with TRBJ2-2, with 10 bases aligning to TRBD2. The J segment lost 6 bases and the V segment lost 1 base, leaving 5 bases of the junction unmatched. The CDR3 has 16 amino acids. Germline lookup yields CDR1 SGHVS and CDR2 FNYEAQ. CDR3 in amino acids: CASSLEKAGGPGELFF. CDR3 nucleotide sequence: TGTGCCAGCAGCTTAGAAAAAGCGGGAGGGCCCGGGGAGCTGTTTTTT. Based on the CDR3 plus reference TRBV7-6 and TRBJ2-2, the full variable domain is GAGVSQSPRYKVTKRGQDVALRCDPISGHVSLYWYRQALGQGPEFLTYFNYEAQQDKSGLPNDRFSAERPEGSISTLTIQRTEQRDSAMYRCASSLEKAGGPGELFFGEGSRLTVL.

This chain connects TRBV7-6 to TRBJ1-6; D is unresolved. CDR3 length: 14 residues. CDR1 is SGHVS and CDR2 is FNYEAQ in the germline V gene. V was clipped by 1 base and J by 10 bases, with 11 bases between them. The CDR3 region has the DNA TGTGCCAGCAGCTTAGACAGTGGAAGGTCACCCCTCCACTTT. It yields the protein CASSLDSGRSPLHF.

The chain has TRBV28 and TRBJ2-1, with D maybe TRBD2 (6 bases). CDR3 size: 17 residues. V lost 4 bases to trimming and J lost 5 bases, with 21 bases between them. Germline V lookup: CDR1 MDHEN, CDR2 SYDVKM. Here the CDR3 reads CASSSHNMGGVNNEQFF. Written as DNA, the CDR3 is TGTGCCAGCAGTTCCCACAATATGGGAGGAGTAAACAATGAGCAGTTCTTC.

The rearrangement joins TRBV10-3 to TRBJ1-6, with 7 bases that match TRBD1. Germline CDR1 and CDR2: ENHRY and SYGVKD. With 7 bases clipped from V and 8 bases from J, the junction kept 14 bases outside the gene matches. CDR3 length: 16 residues. CDR3 DNA: TGTGCCATCAAAAAGTCAGGCGGGACAGAGGATTCACCCCTCCACTTT. It translates to CAIKKSGGTEDSPLHF.

This rearrangement joins TRBV2 to TRBJ2-3, with 7 bases fitting TRBD1. V trimming: 4 bases; J trimming: 5 bases; junction bases outside the gene matches: 9. CDR1 is SNHLY and CDR2 is FYNNEI in the germline V gene. This CDR3 spans 15 amino acids. The CDR3 nucleotides are TGTGCCAGCAGTGGTGACAGGGAGAAAATAGATACGCAGTATTTT. This gives the protein CASSGDREKIDTQYF. The full variable domain, completed using reference TRBV2 and TRBJ2-3, is EPEVTQTPSHQVTQMGQEVILRCVPISNHLYFYWYRQILGQKVEFLVSFYNNEISEKSEIFDDQFSVERPDGSNFTLKIRSTKLEDSAMYFCASSGDREKIDTQYFGPGTRLTVL.

V usage is TRBV19 and J usage is TRBJ2-3; D is perhaps TRBD2 (5 bases). This CDR3 comprises 13 residues. Per germline, CDR1 LNHDA and CDR2 SQIVND (reference sequence). V was cut by 8 bases and J by 2 bases, with 11 bases left in between. CDR3: CASDHGNTDTQYF. The CDR3 DNA follows: TGTGCCAGTGACCACGGGAACACAGATACGCAGTATTTT.

The CDR3 DNA follows: TGTGCCAGCAGCCAAGATCTCGTTAGCAATCAGCCCCAGCATTTT. It encodes CASSQDLVSNQPQHF. J is TRBJ1-5 and V is TRBV3-1 (or the pseudogene TRBV3-2), with D unclear. Trimming shortened V by 0 bases and J by 0 bases, and 6 bases separated the two germline ends. The CDR3 contains 15 residues. Germline V lookup: CDR1 LGHDT, CDR2 YNNKEL (reference sequence).

The chain links TRBV19 to TRBJ1-5; 8 nucleotides match TRBD1. The CDR3 length is 14 residues. V lost 6 bases and J lost 4; bases outside the gene matches: 5. The germline CDR1 and CDR2 sequences are LNHDA and SQIVND (reference sequence). The CDR3 DNA sequence: TGTGCCAGTAGCCCGACAGGGGAAAATCAGCCCCAGCATTTT. It specifies CASSPTGENQPQHF.

The J gene is TRBJ1-6, the V gene TRBV25-1; TRBD1 matches at 9 bases. The germline V gene has CDR1 MGHDK and CDR2 SYGVNS. The CDR3 spans 17 residues. Trimming removed 1 base from V and 6 bases from J; junction bases left unmatched: 7. The CDR3 region is CASSEFNRGQSNSPLHF. The CDR3 region has the DNA TGTGCCAGCAGTGAATTTAACAGGGGGCAATCTAATTCACCCCTCCACTTT.

The gene calls are TRBV19 and TRBJ1-1, with TRBD1 as a possible D gene (6 bases). The CDR3 is made up of 16 amino acids. Per germline, CDR1 LNHDA and CDR2 SQIVND (reference sequence). The germline V and J ends were trimmed by 6 bases and 1 base, with 18 bases remaining between them. This CDR3 reads CASRPGTIQGNTEAFF. The CDR3 coding sequence is TGTGCCAGTAGACCCGGGACAATCCAGGGGAACACTGAAGCTTTCTTT.

This clone came up once. The CDR3 spells CASSLEVPYGYTF. The CDR3 DNA is TGTGCCAGCAGTTTAGAGGTCCCCTATGGCTACACCTTC. This sequence joins TRBV28 and TRBJ1-2; the D is unclear. CDR1 is MDHEN and CDR2 is SYDVKM in the germline V gene. CDR3 length: 13 residues. V shed 2 bases and J shed 4 bases, with 8 bases lying between them.

This chain connects TRBV7-9 to TRBJ1-2, with 10 bases matching TRBD1. The CDR3 has 17 residues. The V gene's germline CDR1 is SEHNR and CDR2 FQNEAQ (reference sequence). The trim removed 8 bases at V and 7 bases at J, leaving 19 bases unmatched. The CDR3 loop reads CASSPPIDRDRGFGYTF. The CDR3 region has the DNA TGTGCCAGCTCCCCTCCGATCGACCGGGACAGGGGTTTTGGCTACACCTTC.